This T cell receptor (beta chain) is from a study of T cell changes during pregnancy in multiple sclerosis. Data came from immunoSEQ multiplex PCR; TCRdb stores just in-frame clones and leaves some out. The table shows about 34,000 clones, with over 85% occurring only once. Sequenced here: CD8+ T cells from peripheral blood mononuclear cells, sampled in the third trimester of pregnancy. The receptor's source is a female donor with multiple sclerosis, enrolled in a pregnancy study.

CDR3 sequence reads: CASSGGQYGYTF. In DNA, the CDR3 is TGTGCCAGCAGTGGTGGACAGTATGGCTACACCTTC. The V gene is TRBV27, the J gene TRBJ1-2; tentatively, D is TRBD1 (6 bases). The CDR3 covers 12 residues. Trimming removed 5 bases at V and 5 bases at J, with 9 bases between. CDR1 and CDR2 from the germline V gene are MNHEY and SMNVEV (reference sequence).